This T cell receptor beta chain was recorded in a study of blood T cell repertoires in COVID-19. V lost 3 bases and J lost 0, with 6 bases in between. The germline V gene has CDR1 LNHDA and CDR2 SQIVND (reference sequence). The CDR3 is 14 amino acids. Generated by immunoSEQ multiplex PCR, the TCRdb table keeps only in-frame clones and is missing some. The table lists 400,000 to 450,000 clones, roughly 85% of them singletons. The sample was peripheral blood. V and J are TRBV19 and TRBJ1-3; D is ambiguous. The source of this sequence is a woman in her twenties or thirties with active or convalescent COVID-19. The CDR3: CASSIGNSGNTIYF. DNA for the CDR3: TGTGCCAGTAGTATCGGGAACTCTGGAAACACCATATATTTT.